This T cell receptor (beta chain) was obtained from a study of PD-1 blockade in mismatch repair-deficient tumors. PCR or immunohistochemistry showed mismatch repair deficiency in every enrolled patient. Study-wide results and caveats: Tumor-resident clones, often undetectable pretreatment in blood, expanded then contracted after pembrolizumab.

As regards this clone: Its antigen remains unidentified.

Libraries were prepared by immunoSEQ multiplex PCR; TCRdb keeps only in-frame clonotypes and omits some of them. This table holds more than 95,000 clones, 86% found once. The trim removed 8 bases at V and 0 bases at J, leaving 7 bases unmatched. The germline V gene has CDR1 WSHSY and CDR2 SAAADI. CDR3 size: 15 residues. The chain recombines TRBV10-2 with TRBJ2-7; 10 positions agree with TRBD2. The sample consisted of peripheral blood, taken 44 weeks after starting pembrolizumab. The clonotype originates from an adult with mismatch repair-deficient cancer. The CDR3 sequence: CASRGTSAFSYEQYF. CDR3 DNA sequence: TGCGCCAGCCGAGGGACTAGCGCCTTCTCCTACGAGCAGTACTTC.